Presented here are 30 T cell receptor beta chains from one specimen sequenced in a study of shared clonotypes between healthy human individuals. Generated by immunoSEQ multiplex PCR, the TCRdb table keeps only in-frame clones and is missing some. The data show around 99,000 clones, 68% seen once. The material sequenced was memory CD8+ T cells sorted from blood. Specified subset: CD45RO+ cells pooled with CCR7-negative TemRA cells. The receptors were gathered from a man aged 30-40 years in good health.

The genes are TRBV7-2 and TRBJ2-7, with 9 bases that match TRBD1. Germline lookup yields CDR1 SGHTA and CDR2 FQGNSA. This CDR3 is built from 15 residues. Trimming took 1 base from V and 3 from J; bases not matched to a gene: 4. CDR3 sequence (DNA): TGTGCCAGCAGCTTAGGGGACAGGGTGATCTACGAGCAGTACTTC. Translated: CASSLGDRVIYEQYF.

V usage is TRBV7-9 and J usage is TRBJ2-3; TRBD1 or TRBD2 may be the D gene (5 bases each). Germline V gene lookup returns CDR1 SEHNR and CDR2 FQNEAQ (reference sequence). The V end lost 1 base, the J end lost 8 bases, and 10 bases lay between the germline ends. The CDR3 has 13 amino acids. Here the CDR3 DNA reads TGTGCCAGCAGCTTAGATAGGGACGGTACGCAGTATTTT. Protein product: CASSLDRDGTQYF.

V gene TRBV29-1 combines with J gene TRBJ2-6; D remains unclear. The CDR3 extends over 15 amino acids. CDR1 and CDR2 (germline): SQVTM, ANQGSEA. V shed 2 bases and J shed 0 bases, with 8 bases lying between them. DNA of the CDR3: TGCAGCGTTGAAATCCACCTCTCTGGGGCCAACGTCCTGACTTTC. Translating it yields CSVEIHLSGANVLTF.

V is TRBV30 and J is TRBJ2-1; 10 nucleotides agree with TRBD2. CDR1 is GTSNPN and CDR2 is SVGIG in the germline V gene (reference sequence). The CDR3 runs 20 residues. The trim removed 6 bases at V and 0 bases at J, leaving 20 bases unmatched. CDR3 protein: CACARGTPSGSRSSYNEQFF. In DNA, the CDR3 is TGTGCCTGCGCCCGGGGAACCCCTAGCGGGAGCCGGAGCTCCTACAATGAGCAGTTCTTC.

The chain links TRBV7-9 to TRBJ2-5; TRBD2 matches 15 bases. Matching the DNA end better, TRBJ2-7 makes the J call doubtful. CDR1 is SEHNR, CDR2 FQNEAQ, per germline (reference sequence). The CDR3 is 16 amino acids. The CDR3 protein is CASEGTSGRTSYEQYF. The CDR3 nucleotides read TGTGCCAGCGAAGGGACTAGCGGGAGGACCTCCTACGAGCAGTACTTC.

The chain has TRBV27 and TRBJ1-1; D gene unclear. Germline-derived CDR1 and CDR2 are MNHEY and SMNVEV (reference sequence). This CDR3 is 13 amino acids long. V was cut by 6 bases and J by 0 bases, with 8 bases left in between. The CDR3 loop reads CASSAWVNTEAFF. Written as DNA, the CDR3 is TGTGCCAGCAGCGCATGGGTGAACACTGAAGCTTTCTTT.

In this sample, this clone turned up a few times. Mismatch with germline at one junction end may stem from a read error. The chain combines TRBV7-7 with TRBJ2-1, with a tentative D call TRBD2 (5 bases). From germline, CDR1 is SSHAT and CDR2 FNYEAQ (reference sequence). This CDR3 has 16 amino acids. CDR3 protein: CASSTSTSRRFDEQFF. Written as DNA, the CDR3 is TGTGCTAGCAGCACCTCAACGTCCAGGAGGTTCGATGAGCAGTTCTTC.

Comments on this clone: Being one base from a much bigger clone, this may be a read error. The chain carries TRBV4-2 and TRBJ2-7; a weak D match, TRBD2 (5 bases). The length of the CDR3 is 13 residues. In germline, CDR1 is LGHNA, CDR2 YNFKEQ. CDR3 region: CAGSQAASYEQYF. The CDR3 bases are TGTGCCGGCAGCCAAGCGGCCTCCTACGAGCAGTACTTC.

This chain connects TRBV28 to TRBJ2-1; the D gene is possibly TRBD1 (6 bases). The CDR3 spans 15 residues. V was pared by 5 bases and J by 1 base, with 12 bases between. Looked up from germline, CDR1 is MDHEN and CDR2 is SYDVKM. The CDR3 nucleotides are TGTGCCAGCAGTGACGGGACAAAATCCTACAATGAGCAGTTCTTC. Translation gives CASSDGTKSYNEQFF. Variable domain in full (rest from reference TRBV28 and TRBJ2-1): DVKVTQSSRYLVKRTGEKVFLECVQDMDHENMFWYRQDPGLGLRLIYFSYDVKMKEKGDIPEGYSVSREKKERFSLILESASTNQTSMYLCASSDGTKSYNEQFFGPGTRLTVL.

J is TRBJ2-7 and V is TRBV25-1; D perhaps matches TRBD2 (5 bases). Looked up from germline, CDR1 is MGHDK and CDR2 is SYGVNS. This CDR3 region has 14 residues. Trimming cost V 4 bases and J 6 bases, with 16 bases left between them. The CDR3 protein is CASSGSSGSVEQYF. In nucleotides, the CDR3 is TGTGCCAGCAGTGGTTCATCGGGGTCGGTCGAGCAGTACTTC.

This sequence joins TRBV4-1 and TRBJ1-5; D is unresolved. V lost 1 base and J lost 2, with 3 bases in between. CDR1 is MGHRA, CDR2 YSYEKL, per germline. The CDR3 consists of 13 residues. The DNA of the CDR3 is TGCGCCAGCAGCCAAGTGGGCAATCAGCCCCAGCATTTT. This codes for CASSQVGNQPQHF.

This chain connects TRBV7-3 to TRBJ2-2; 7 positions agree with TRBD2. V was pared by 5 bases and J by 3 bases, with 12 bases of the junction left unmatched. The germline V gene encodes CDR1 SGHTA and CDR2 FQGTGA. This CDR3 spans 17 amino acids. In DNA form, the CDR3 reads TGTGCCAGCAGCGCCGAACCCCTAGCGGCCTACACCGGGGAGCTGTTTTTT. Its protein product is CASSAEPLAAYTGELFF.

This chain connects TRBV19 to TRBJ1-5, with D possibly matching TRBD1 (6 bases). Germline V gene data show CDR1 as LNHDA and CDR2 as SQIVND (reference sequence). The CDR3 extends over 15 amino acids. V was cut by 0 bases and J by 5 bases, with 11 bases left in between. CDR3: CASSIETGLYQPQHF. In nucleotides, the CDR3 is TGTGCCAGTAGTATAGAGACAGGCCTATATCAGCCCCAGCATTTT.

This clone was observed a single time. The chain couples TRBV7-2 to TRBJ1-2, with 9 nucleotides matching TRBD1. The CDR3 loop spans 15 amino acids. Trimming cost V 2 bases and J 4 bases; bases outside gene matches: 5. CDR1 is SGHTA, CDR2 FQGNSA, per germline. In nucleotides, the CDR3 is TGTGCCAGCAGCTTAATGACAGGGGGTGGCTATGGCTACACCTTC. The encoded protein is CASSLMTGGGYGYTF. The full variable domain, in which reference TRBV7-2 and TRBJ1-2 provide the parts outside the CDR3, is GAGVSQSPSNKVTEKGKDVELRCDPISGHTALYWYRQSLGQGLEFLIYFQGNSAPDKSGLPSDRFSAERTGGSVSTLTIQRTQQEDSAVYLCASSLMTGGGYGYTFGSGTRLTVV.

The chain combines TRBV28 with TRBJ2-5, with 8 nucleotides matching TRBD2. Looked up from germline, CDR1 is MDHEN and CDR2 is SYDVKM. Unmatched junction bases numbered 5, after V lost 3 bases and J lost 2 bases. CDR3 size: 15 residues. This CDR3 reads CASSFPGGQQETQYF. The CDR3 bases are TGTGCCAGCAGTTTTCCGGGAGGGCAACAAGAGACCCAGTACTTC.

This clone was found once. The CDR3: CASSWGTQETQYF. DNA of the CDR3: TGTGCCAGCAGCTGGGGGACACAAGAGACCCAGTACTTC. This rearrangement joins TRBV5-5 to TRBJ2-5, with a possible D match to TRBD1 (6 bases). The V end was cut by 3 bases, the J end by 2 bases, with 8 bases between. This CDR3 comprises 13 residues. Germline CDR1 is SGHKS and CDR2 is YYEKEE (reference sequence).

This clone was found many times. The chain uses TRBV6-1 and TRBJ2-3; no firm D call. Trimming cost V 10 bases and J 6 bases, with 11 bases left between them. This CDR3 has 11 amino acids. Germline loops: CDR1 MNHNS, CDR2 SASEGT. CDR3 DNA: TGTGCCACGAGCCCGATGGATACGCAGTATTTT. Translated, it gives CATSPMDTQYF.

The chain recombines TRBV28 with TRBJ1-1; 11 nucleotides agree with TRBD1. The germline gives CDR1 MDHEN, CDR2 SYDVKM. This CDR3 has 19 amino acids. V shed 5 bases and J 3 bases; nucleotides not matched to a gene: 17. The CDR3 loop reads CASSLTLIRTGGSDTEAFF. The DNA for the CDR3 is TGTGCCAGCAGTCTGACATTGATCCGGACAGGGGGCTCGGACACTGAAGCTTTCTTT.

This chain connects TRBV11-1 to TRBJ2-4; 7 bases are a match to TRBD1. V gave up 5 bases and J gave up 7 bases; unmatched junction bases: 11. The germline CDR1 and CDR2 sequences are SGHAT and FQDESV (reference sequence). CDR3 length: 15 amino acids. The CDR3 nucleotides are TGTGCCAGCAGCCGGACGTCGGGCAGGGGGAACATTCAGTACTTC. Translation gives CASSRTSGRGNIQYF.

This chain joins TRBV7-2 and TRBJ2-7; TRBD2 agrees at 7 bases. Germline CDR1 reads SGHTA; CDR2 reads FQGNSA. The CDR3 loop spans 16 amino acids. J lost 7 bases, V lost 5 bases, and 17 bases had no gene match. The DNA of the CDR3 is TGTGCCAGCAGCCCGTCCGGCGGGACTAAAAGAAAAGAGCAGTACTTC. It codes for CASSPSGGTKRKEQYF. Using reference TRBV7-2 and TRBJ2-7 for the parts outside the CDR3, the full variable domain is GAGVSQSPSNKVTEKGKDVELRCDPISGHTALYWYRQSLGQGLEFLIYFQGNSAPDKSGLPSDRFSAERTGGSVSTLTIQRTQQEDSAVYLCASSPSGGTKRKEQYFGPGTRLTVT.

A remark on this clone: Within the sample, other DNA sequences also encode this same CDR3. The gene calls are TRBV6-4 and TRBJ2-1, with 12 positions matching TRBD2. V was pared by 2 bases and J by 4 bases, with 0 bases of the junction left unmatched. CDR3 size: 15 residues. Per germline, CDR1 MRHNA and CDR2 SNTAGT. This CDR3 reads CASSDGTSGYNEQFF. The CDR3 DNA is TGTGCCAGCAGTGACGGGACTAGCGGGTACAATGAGCAGTTCTTC.

The chain recombines TRBV19 with TRBJ2-7, with D possibly being TRBD1 (6 bases). The V end was cut by 3 bases, the J end by 2 bases, with 11 bases between. Per germline, CDR1 LNHDA and CDR2 SQIVND (reference sequence). CDR3 length: 14 amino acids. This CDR3 is CASSMTQGAYEQYF. In DNA form, the CDR3 reads TGTGCCAGTAGTATGACACAGGGAGCCTACGAGCAGTACTTC.

The chain combines TRBV7-7 with TRBJ2-3; 8 bases fit TRBD2. The CDR3 has 13 amino acids. J was trimmed by 10 bases and V by 4 bases; bases with no gene match: 7. In germline, CDR1 is SSHAT, CDR2 FNYEAQ (reference sequence). DNA of the CDR3: TGTGCCAGCAGCTCGATTATAGCGGGATCGCAGTATTTT. Amino acid sequence: CASSSIIAGSQYF.

This clone was seen only a few times. J is TRBJ1-5 and V is TRBV19; D ambiguous. Germline V gene sequence: CDR1 LNHDA, CDR2 SQIVND (reference sequence). The CDR3 loop spans 15 amino acids. Trimming cost V 6 bases and J 1 base, with 13 bases left between them. CDR3 in amino acids: CASRGYTTSNQPQHF. The CDR3 nucleotides read TGTGCCAGTAGGGGATATACTACGAGCAATCAGCCCCAGCATTTT.

The chain couples TRBV7-8 to TRBJ2-1; D is ambiguous. Trimming removed 5 bases from V and 5 bases from J, with 4 bases in between. The CDR3 loop spans 11 amino acids. Germline V gene sequence: CDR1 SGHVS, CDR2 FQNEAQ. Written as DNA, the CDR3 is TGTGCCAGCAGCCACAACAATGAGCAGTTCTTC. It specifies CASSHNNEQFF.

The chain combines TRBV27 with TRBJ2-7; D might be TRBD2 (6 bases). Trimming cost V 0 bases and J 6 bases, with 12 bases left between them. Germline V CDR1 and CDR2: MNHEY, SMNVEV (reference sequence). The CDR3 totals 14 residues. For the CDR3, the DNA is TGTGCCAGCAGTTTATCGTTGGAGGGACGCGAGCAGTACTTC. Translating it yields CASSLSLEGREQYF.

This clone was observed a handful of times. The chain has TRBV29-1 and TRBJ2-1, with D possibly being TRBD1 (6 bases). Germline CDR1 SQVTM, CDR2 ANQGSEA. This CDR3 contains 11 residues. The V and J ends lost 4 bases and 9 bases respectively, with 10 bases between them. CDR3 region: CSVAGVGEQFF. For the CDR3, the DNA is TGCAGCGTTGCAGGGGTTGGTGAGCAGTTCTTC.

J is TRBJ1-1 and V is TRBV5-1; D ambiguous. Germline V gene sequence: CDR1 SGHRS, CDR2 YFSETQ. V gave up 3 bases and J gave up 1 base, with 13 bases separating them. The CDR3 runs 15 residues. The CDR3 nucleotides read TGCGCCAGCAGCTCGAGACAAACCCCGAACACTGAAGCTTTCTTT. Residues: CASSSRQTPNTEAFF.

The rearrangement uses TRBV5-1 and TRBJ1-1; tentative D call: TRBD1 (6 bases). Trimming stripped 4 bases from V and 6 bases from J, with 13 bases between. In germline, CDR1 is SGHRS, CDR2 YFSETQ. The CDR3 is 13 amino acids. In DNA, the CDR3 is TGCGCCAGCAGCAGGAGGGGGGTTGCTGAAGCTTTCTTT. It yields the protein CASSRRGVAEAFF.

There are many counts of this clone. The J gene is TRBJ2-1, the V gene TRBV7-9, with a possible D match to TRBD2 (5 bases). The germline V gene has CDR1 SEHNR and CDR2 FQNEAQ (reference sequence). V dropped 7 bases and J dropped 5 bases, with 12 bases sitting between them. The CDR3 contains 13 residues. For the CDR3, the DNA is TGTGCCAGCACCATGTCGGAGGACAATGAGCAGTTCTTC. It codes for CASTMSEDNEQFF.